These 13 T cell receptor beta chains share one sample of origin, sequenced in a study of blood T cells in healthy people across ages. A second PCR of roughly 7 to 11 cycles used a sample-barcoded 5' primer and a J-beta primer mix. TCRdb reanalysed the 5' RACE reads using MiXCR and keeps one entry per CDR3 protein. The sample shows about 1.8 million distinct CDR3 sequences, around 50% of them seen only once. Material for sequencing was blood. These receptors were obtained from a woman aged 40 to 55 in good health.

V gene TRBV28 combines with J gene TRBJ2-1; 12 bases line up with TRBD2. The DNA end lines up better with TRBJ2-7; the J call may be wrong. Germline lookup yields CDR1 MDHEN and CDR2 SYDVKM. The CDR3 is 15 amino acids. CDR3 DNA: TGTGCCAGCAGTTCGACTAGCGGGGGATACAATGAGCAGTACTTC. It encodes CASSSTSGGYNEQYF.

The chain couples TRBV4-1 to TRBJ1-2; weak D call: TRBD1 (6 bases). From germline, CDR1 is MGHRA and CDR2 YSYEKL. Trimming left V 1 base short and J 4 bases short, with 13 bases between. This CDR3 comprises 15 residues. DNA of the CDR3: TGCGCCAGCAGCCAAGTGGGCCGAGGGGGCTATGGCTACACCTTC. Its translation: CASSQVGRGGYGYTF.

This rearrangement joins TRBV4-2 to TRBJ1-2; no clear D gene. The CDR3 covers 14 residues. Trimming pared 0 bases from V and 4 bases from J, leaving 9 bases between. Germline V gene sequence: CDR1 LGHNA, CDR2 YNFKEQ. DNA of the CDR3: TGTGCCAGCAGCCAAGAAAAGGCCTTCTATGGCTACACCTTC. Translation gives CASSQEKAFYGYTF.

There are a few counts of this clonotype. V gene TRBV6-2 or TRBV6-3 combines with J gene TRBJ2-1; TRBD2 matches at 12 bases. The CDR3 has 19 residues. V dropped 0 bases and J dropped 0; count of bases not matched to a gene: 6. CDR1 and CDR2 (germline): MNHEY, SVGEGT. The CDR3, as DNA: TGTGCCAGCAGTTACTCGACCTCTAGCGGGGGGGCCTCCTACAATGAGCAGTTCTTC. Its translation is CASSYSTSSGGASYNEQFF.

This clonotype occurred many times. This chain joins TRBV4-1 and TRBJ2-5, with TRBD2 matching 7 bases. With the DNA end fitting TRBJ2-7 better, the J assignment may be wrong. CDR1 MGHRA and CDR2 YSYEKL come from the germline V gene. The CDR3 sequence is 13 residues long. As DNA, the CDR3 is TGCGCCAGCAGCGATGAGACTAGCCTCGAGCAGTACTTC. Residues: CASSDETSLEQYF.

The CDR3 nucleotides are TGTGCCAGCAGGGAGACAGGGTGGTACAATGAGCAGTTCTTC. It translates to CASRETGWYNEQFF. The chain joins TRBV6-1 to TRBJ2-1; 7 bases are a match to TRBD1. This CDR3 is built from 14 residues. The germline V gene has CDR1 MNHNS and CDR2 SASEGT. Trimming took 6 bases from V and 4 from J; bases not matched to a gene: 6.

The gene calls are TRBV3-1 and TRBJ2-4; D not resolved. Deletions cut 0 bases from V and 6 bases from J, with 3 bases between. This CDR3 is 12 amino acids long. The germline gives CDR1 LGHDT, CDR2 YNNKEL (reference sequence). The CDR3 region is CASSQDRNIQYF. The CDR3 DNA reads TGTGCCAGCAGCCAAGACAGAAACATTCAGTACTTC.

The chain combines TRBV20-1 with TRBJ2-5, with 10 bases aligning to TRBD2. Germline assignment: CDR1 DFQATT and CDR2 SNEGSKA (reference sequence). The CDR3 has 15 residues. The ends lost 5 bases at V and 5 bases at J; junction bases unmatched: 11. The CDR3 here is CSARTVSGGRETQYF. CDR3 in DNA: TGCAGTGCTCGTACGGTTAGCGGGGGGCGGGAGACCCAGTACTTC.

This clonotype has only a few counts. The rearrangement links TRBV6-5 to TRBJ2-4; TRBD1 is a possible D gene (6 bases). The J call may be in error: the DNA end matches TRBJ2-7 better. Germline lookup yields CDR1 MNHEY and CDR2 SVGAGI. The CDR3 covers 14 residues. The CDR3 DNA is TGTGCCAGCAGTTACTTTGGACAGAGCTACGAGCAGTACTTC. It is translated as CASSYFGQSYEQYF.

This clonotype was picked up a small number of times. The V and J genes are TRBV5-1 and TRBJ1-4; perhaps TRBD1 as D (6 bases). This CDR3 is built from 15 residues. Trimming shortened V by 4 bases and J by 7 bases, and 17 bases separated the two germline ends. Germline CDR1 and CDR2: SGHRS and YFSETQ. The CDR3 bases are TGCGCCAGCAGCAGAGTGACAGGACCGAGTGAAAAACTGTTTTTT. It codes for CASSRVTGPSEKLFF.

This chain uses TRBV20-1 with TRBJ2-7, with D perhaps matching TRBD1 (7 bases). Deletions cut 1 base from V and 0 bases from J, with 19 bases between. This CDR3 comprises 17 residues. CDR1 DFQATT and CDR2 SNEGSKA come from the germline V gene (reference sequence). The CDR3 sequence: CSARVWGDSDRSYEQYF. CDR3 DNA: TGCAGTGCTAGAGTTTGGGGGGACAGCGACCGCTCCTACGAGCAGTACTTC.

The CDR3: CASSQNRQSTDTQYF. The CDR3 coding sequence is TGTGCCAGCAGCCAGAACAGGCAAAGCACAGATACGCAGTATTTT. The chain couples TRBV7-8 to TRBJ2-3, with a weak D call TRBD1 (5 bases). The ends were cut back, 5 bases at V and 0 bases at J, with 12 bases in the middle. Germline lookup yields CDR1 SGHVS and CDR2 FQNEAQ. The CDR3 runs to 15 residues.

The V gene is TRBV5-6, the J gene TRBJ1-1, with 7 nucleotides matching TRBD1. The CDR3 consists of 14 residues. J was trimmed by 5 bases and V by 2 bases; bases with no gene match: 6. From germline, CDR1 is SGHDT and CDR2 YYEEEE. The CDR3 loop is CASSFGQVVTEAFF. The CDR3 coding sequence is TGTGCCAGCAGCTTCGGACAGGTAGTAACTGAAGCTTTCTTT. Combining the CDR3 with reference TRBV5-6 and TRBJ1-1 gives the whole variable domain DAGVTQSPTHLIKTRGQQVTLRCSPKSGHDTVSWYQQALGQGPQFIFQYYEEEERQRGNFPDRFSGHQFPNYSSELNVNALLLGDSALYLCASSFGQVVTEAFFGQGTRLTVV.